Listed below are T cell receptor beta chains from one sample, sequenced in a study of shared T cell receptors in the human thymus. Assay: immunoSEQ multiplex PCR; the TCRdb copy retains only in-frame clones and omits some. The sample lists hundreds of thousands of clones, 95% seen once, with approximately 0.02% in the top ten. Material for sequencing was thymocytes. Receptor source: a human donor. CDR3s include the opening cysteine and the closing phenylalanine or tryptophan. D genes are given only for firm matches. Only some rows state a clone size, as once, few, many or a class for expanded clones.

D,J,length,V,size,DNA,CDR3
.,TRBJ2-7,18,TRBV28,.,TGTGCCAGCAGTTTTAGGCAGCTAGGACAGATCGTCCCCTACGAGCAGTACTTC,CASSFRQLGQIVPYEQYF
.,TRBJ2-2,16,TRBV14,.,TGTGCCAGCAGCCAAGCGCTGTTCGCGAACACCGGGGAGCTGTTTTTT,CASSQALFANTGELFF
.,TRBJ2-7,14,TRBV10-3,.,TGTGCCCAGGGGGATAGCGGAAACTCCTACGAGCAGTACTTC,CAQGDSGNSYEQYF
.,TRBJ2-1,19,TRBV19,.,TGTGCCAGTAGTATAGAGGGCAGGGTAAGGGGTACTAGGGGCAATGAGCAGTTCTTC,CASSIEGRVRGTRGNEQFF
TRBD2,TRBJ2-7,13,TRBV2,few,TGTGCCAGCAGACGTGGGAGGGCCTACGAGCAGTACTTC,CASRRGRAYEQYF
TRBD1,TRBJ1-2,16,TRBV27,.,TGTGCCAGCAGTTTATCACGGACAGGGAATAACTATGGCTACACCTTC,CASSLSRTGNNYGYTF
TRBD2,TRBJ2-1,20,TRBV5-5,once,TGTGCCAGCAGCTTGGCCAGTGGGACTAGCGGGCCGGTCTCCTACAATGAGCAGTTCTTC,CASSLASGTSGPVSYNEQFF
.,TRBJ2-3,11,TRBV7-2,.,TGTGCCAGCCTTCGTCCCCCTACGCAGTATTTT,CASLRPPTQYF
.,TRBJ2-5,15,TRBV30,.,TGTGCCTGGAGTGTGTTGGGGCGCGACCAAGAGACCCAGTACTTC,CAWSVLGRDQETQYF
.,TRBJ1-1,11,TRBV11-2,.,TGTCTAACGGGACTGAACACTGAAGCTTTCTTT,CLTGLNTEAFF
.,TRBJ2-2,15,TRBV9,.,TGTGCCAGCAGCGTGAGAGGGAAGAACACCGGGGAGCTGTTTTTT,CASSVRGKNTGELFF
TRBD1,TRBJ2-7,14,TRBV11-1,.,TGTGCCAGCAGCGATGGGACAGGGCCCTACGAGCAGTACTTC,CASSDGTGPYEQYF
.,TRBJ1-1,17,TRBV7-9,.,TGTGCCAGCAGCTGCCACTCGCTTGGGGGTATGGACACTGAAGCTTTCTTT,CASSCHSLGGMDTEAFF
.,TRBJ2-7,12,TRBV7-2,.,TGTGCCAGCAGCCCTTCCACCTACGAGCAGTACTTC,CASSPSTYEQYF
.,TRBJ2-7,12,TRBV28,few,TGTGCCAGCAGGGGACCCGCGGGCGAGCAGTACTTC,CASRGPAGEQYF
.,TRBJ1-1,14,TRBV9,once,TGTGCCAGCAGCGTAGAAGGGACTAACACTGAAGCTTTCTTT,CASSVEGTNTEAFF
.,TRBJ2-4,14,TRBV14,once,TGTGCCAGCAGCCAAGAATGGGGGAGATACATTCAGTACTTC,CASSQEWGRYIQYF
.,TRBJ2-7,16,TRBV4-3,.,TGCGCCAGCAGCCAACTCTCCGGGGCGAAATCCTACGAGCAGTACTTC,CASSQLSGAKSYEQYF
.,TRBJ2-1,15,TRBV27,.,TGTGCCAGCAGTTTATCCGGCGGGATTAGCAGTGAGCAGTTCTTC,CASSLSGGISSEQFF
.,TRBJ2-1,20,TRBV13,.,TGTGCCAGCAGCTTATACGGGGACTCACCTTACCAGAGCTCCTACAATGAGCAGTTCTTC,CASSLYGDSPYQSSYNEQFF
.,TRBJ2-7,17,TRBV11-2,.,TGTGCCAGCAGCTTCCGCCAGGGAAGGGGGAGGTCGGGCGAGCAGTACTTC,CASSFRQGRGRSGEQYF
TRBD1,TRBJ2-2,16,TRBV10-3,.,TGTGCCATCAGTGGGGGACAGGGGGCGGAGGACGGGGAGCTGTTTTTT,CAISGGQGAEDGELFF
.,TRBJ1-2,14,TRBV5-1,.,TGCGCCAGCAGCCGTCCGGGACGGAACTATGGCTACACCTTC,CASSRPGRNYGYTF
.,TRBJ2-7,16,TRBV11-2,.,TGTGCCAGCAGCTTACTTAGGGGGACACCCGACTACGAGCAGTACTTC,CASSLLRGTPDYEQYF
TRBD2,TRBJ2-7,17,TRBV14,.,TGTGCCAGCAGCCAAGACAGAGCGGGAGGGCTTCTAAACGAGCAGTACTTC,CASSQDRAGGLLNEQYF
.,TRBJ2-5,14,TRBV28,.,TGTGCCAGCAGCCACCCGGGGGTCCAAGAGACCCAGTACTTC,CASSHPGVQETQYF
TRBD2,TRBJ2-1,18,TRBV19,.,TGTGCCAGTAAAATCGAGCGGGAGGACCCCTGGGGTGCGGTTGAGCAGTTCTTC,CASKIEREDPWGAVEQFF
TRBD2,TRBJ2-1,16,TRBV7-2,.,TGTGCCAGCAGCAAGCGAGCGGGAGGCGGCGACAATGAGCAGTTCTTC,CASSKRAGGGDNEQFF
TRBD1,TRBJ2-7,14,TRBV10-1,few,TGCGCCAGCAGTGACGCAGGGGGCAAGTACGAGCAGTACTTC,CASSDAGGKYEQYF
TRBD2,TRBJ2-3,17,TRBV4-2,.,TGTGCCAGCAGCCAAGAAGCGTATACTAGCGGGCCCGAAACGCAGTATTTT,CASSQEAYTSGPETQYF
TRBD2,TRBJ2-7,15,TRBV10-2,.,TGCGCCAGCAGTGCAGAGCGGGAGGGGGCCTACGAGCAGTACTTC,CASSAEREGAYEQYF
.,TRBJ1-4,13,TRBV4-1,.,TGCGCCAGCAGACCGCCGAGTGCCGAAAAACTGTTTTTT,CASRPPSAEKLFF
TRBD2,TRBJ2-7,16,TRBV6-1,.,TGTGCCAGCAGTGAGATTCGGGGGGGGGTCTCCTACGAGCAGTACTTC,CASSEIRGGVSYEQYF
TRBD2,TRBJ2-1,17,TRBV7-9,.,TGTGCCAGCAGCCCCGGCGGGAGGAAGATGTCCTACAATGAGCAGTTCTTC,CASSPGGRKMSYNEQFF
.,TRBJ2-1,15,TRBV25-1,.,TGTGCCAACGCACGTTGGACTTTAAAATACAATGAGCAGTTCTTC,CANARWTLKYNEQFF
.,TRBJ1-5,15,TRBV28,.,TGTGCCAGCAGTTTGGTTTTTAATAGCAATCAGCCCCAGCATTTT,CASSLVFNSNQPQHF
.,TRBJ1-1,15,TRBV6-5,.,TGTGCCAGCAGTTCCCCAGGGACATCTCCGACTGAAGCTTTCTTT,CASSSPGTSPTEAFF
.,TRBJ2-2,18,TRBV2,.,TGTGCCAGCAGTGAAGCTTTCCCCCGGGACACCGACACCGGGGAGCTGTTTTTT,CASSEAFPRDTDTGELFF
.,TRBJ1-3,15,TRBV28,.,TGTGCCAGCAGTTCCGGCCGGGACACAGAAAACACCATATATTTT,CASSSGRDTENTIYF
.,TRBJ2-3,16,TRBV4-3,.,TGCGCCAGCAGCCAGGAGTCAGGGAAGGGGACAGATACGCAGTATTTT,CASSQESGKGTDTQYF
TRBD2,TRBJ2-1,14,TRBV7-7,.,TGTGCCAGCACTACTAGCGGGACTTACAATGAGCAGTTCTTC,CASTTSGTYNEQFF
.,TRBJ2-1,15,TRBV19,.,TGTGCCAGTAGTATACGACCGGGACATAACAATGAGCAGTTCTTC,CASSIRPGHNNEQFF
TRBD2,TRBJ2-1,16,TRBV5-1,.,TGCGCCAGCACTCCCAAGCGGGAGGGCCAGTCAGGTGAGCAGTTCTTC,CASTPKREGQSGEQFF
.,TRBJ2-7,19,TRBV6-1,.,TGTGCCAGCAGTGAATCCGGGCCGACGCAGGCTAGCGAGACCTACGAGCAGTACTTC,CASSESGPTQASETYEQYF
TRBD1,TRBJ1-5,18,TRBV18,.,TGTGCCAGCTCACCACCGTCAGGGGGCTCAAGGGGCAATCAGCCCCAGCATTTT,CASSPPSGGSRGNQPQHF
TRBD2,TRBJ2-1,15,TRBV14,.,TGTGCCAGCAGCCAAGCGTCTAGCGGGTACAATGAGCAGTTCTTC,CASSQASSGYNEQFF
.,TRBJ2-3,17,TRBV6-1,.,TGTGCCAGCAGTGAAGCGCTTCGGACAGTCTCGCGGGCTACGCAGTATTTT,CASSEALRTVSRATQYF
.,TRBJ1-6,12,TRBV27,once,TGTGCCAGCAGGAACAGGAATTCACCCCTCCACTTT,CASRNRNSPLHF
.,TRBJ2-5,14,TRBV7-9,.,TGTGCCAGCAGCTCCGGACCTAACCAAGAGACCCAGTACTTC,CASSSGPNQETQYF
TRBD2,TRBJ2-2,16,TRBV5-1,.,TGCGCCAGCAGCTTAGGACTAGCGGGAGAGTCCGGGGAGCTGTTTTTT,CASSLGLAGESGELFF
TRBD1,TRBJ1-5,15,TRBV5-1,.,TGCGCCAGCCTTTTGGACAGGTTAGGTCATCAGCCCCAGCATTTT,CASLLDRLGHQPQHF
.,TRBJ2-6,18,TRBV7-8,.,TGTGCCAGCAGCTTAGGCCCACTATTCGTCTCTGGGGCCAACGTCCTGACTTTC,CASSLGPLFVSGANVLTF
.,TRBJ1-6,13,TRBV27,.,TGTGCCAGCAGTTTATCGACCTGTTCACCCCTCCACTTT,CASSLSTCSPLHF